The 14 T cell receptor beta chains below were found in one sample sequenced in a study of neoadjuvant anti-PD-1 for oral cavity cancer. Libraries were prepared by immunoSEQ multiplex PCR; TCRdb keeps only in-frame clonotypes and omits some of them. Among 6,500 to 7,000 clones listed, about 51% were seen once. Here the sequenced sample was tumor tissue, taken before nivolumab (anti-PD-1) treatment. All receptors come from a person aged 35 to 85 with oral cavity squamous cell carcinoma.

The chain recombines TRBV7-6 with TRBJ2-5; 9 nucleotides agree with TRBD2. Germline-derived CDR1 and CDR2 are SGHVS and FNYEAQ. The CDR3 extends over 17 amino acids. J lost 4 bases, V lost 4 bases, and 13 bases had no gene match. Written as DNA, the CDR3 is TGTGCCAGCAGCTCACCCAGGGGCGGGGGGGAATCAGAGACCCAGTACTTC. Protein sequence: CASSSPRGGGESETQYF. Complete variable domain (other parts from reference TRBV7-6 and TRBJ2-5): GAGVSQSPRYKVTKRGQDVALRCDPISGHVSLYWYRQALGQGPEFLTYFNYEAQQDKSGLPNDRFSAERPEGSISTLTIQRTEQRDSAMYRCASSSPRGGGESETQYFGPGTRLLVL.

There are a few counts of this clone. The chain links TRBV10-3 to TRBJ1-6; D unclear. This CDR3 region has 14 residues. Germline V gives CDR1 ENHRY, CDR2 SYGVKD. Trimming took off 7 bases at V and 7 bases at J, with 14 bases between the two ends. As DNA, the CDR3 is TGTGCCATCACCCCGACACCGGGGAATTCACCCCTCCACTTT. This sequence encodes CAITPTPGNSPLHF.

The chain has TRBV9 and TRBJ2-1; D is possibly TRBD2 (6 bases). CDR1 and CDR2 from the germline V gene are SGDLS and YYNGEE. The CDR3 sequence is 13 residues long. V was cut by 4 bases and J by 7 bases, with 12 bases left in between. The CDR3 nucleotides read TGTGCCAGCAGCCACGGGACTCCGAATGAGCAGTTCTTC. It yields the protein CASSHGTPNEQFF.

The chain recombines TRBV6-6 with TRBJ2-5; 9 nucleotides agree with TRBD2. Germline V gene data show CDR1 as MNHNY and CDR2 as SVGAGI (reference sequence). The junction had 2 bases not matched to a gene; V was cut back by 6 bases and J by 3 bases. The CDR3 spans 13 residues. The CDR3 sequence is CASRGGGEETQYF. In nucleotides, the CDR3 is TGTGCCAGCAGGGGCGGGGGGGAAGAGACCCAGTACTTC.

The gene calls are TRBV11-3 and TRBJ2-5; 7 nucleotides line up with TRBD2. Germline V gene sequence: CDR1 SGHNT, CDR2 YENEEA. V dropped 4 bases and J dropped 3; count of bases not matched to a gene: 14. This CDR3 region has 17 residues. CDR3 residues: CASSSSAGRIEEETQYF. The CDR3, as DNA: TGTGCCAGCAGCTCTTCTGCCGGGAGGATCGAGGAAGAGACCCAGTACTTC.

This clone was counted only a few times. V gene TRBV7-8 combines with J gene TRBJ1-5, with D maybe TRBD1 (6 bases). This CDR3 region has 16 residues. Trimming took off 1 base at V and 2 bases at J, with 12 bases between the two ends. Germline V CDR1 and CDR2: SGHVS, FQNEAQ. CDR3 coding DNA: TGTGCCAGCAGCTTAGTGGGGGCCTCGGGCAATCAGCCCCAGCATTTT. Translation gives CASSLVGASGNQPQHF.

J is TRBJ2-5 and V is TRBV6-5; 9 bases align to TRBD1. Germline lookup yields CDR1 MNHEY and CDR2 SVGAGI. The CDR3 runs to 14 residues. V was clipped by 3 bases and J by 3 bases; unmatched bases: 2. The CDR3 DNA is TGTGCCAGCAGTTATGGGGACAGGGAAGAGACCCAGTACTTC. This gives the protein CASSYGDREETQYF.

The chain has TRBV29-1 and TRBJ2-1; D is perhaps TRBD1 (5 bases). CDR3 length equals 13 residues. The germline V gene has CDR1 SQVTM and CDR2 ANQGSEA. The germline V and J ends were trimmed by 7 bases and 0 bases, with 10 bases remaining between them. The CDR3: CSGWTSSYNEQFF. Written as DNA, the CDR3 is TGCAGCGGATGGACAAGCTCCTACAATGAGCAGTTCTTC.

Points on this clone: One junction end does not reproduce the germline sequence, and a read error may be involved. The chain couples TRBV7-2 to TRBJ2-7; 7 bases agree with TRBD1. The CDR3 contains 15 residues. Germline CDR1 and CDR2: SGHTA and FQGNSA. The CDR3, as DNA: TGTGCCAGCAGCCTAAGACAGGGCGGGTCCTCCGAGCAGTACTTC. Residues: CASSLRQGGSSEQYF.

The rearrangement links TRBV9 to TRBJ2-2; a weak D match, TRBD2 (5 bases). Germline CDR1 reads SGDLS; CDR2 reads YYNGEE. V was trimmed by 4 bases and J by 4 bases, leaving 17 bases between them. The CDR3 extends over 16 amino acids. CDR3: CASSPRGSSSTGELFF. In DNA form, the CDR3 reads TGTGCCAGCAGCCCCCGGGGTAGTTCTTCCACCGGGGAGCTGTTTTTT.

As DNA, the CDR3 is TGTGCCAGCAGCCCCACTTTAAATGAGCAGTTCTTC. Translating gives CASSPTLNEQFF. The rearrangement uses TRBV7-9 and TRBJ2-1; unclear D gene. The CDR3 length is 12 residues. CDR1 and CDR2 (germline): SEHNR, FQNEAQ (reference sequence). Trimming stripped 5 bases from V and 7 bases from J, with 9 bases between.

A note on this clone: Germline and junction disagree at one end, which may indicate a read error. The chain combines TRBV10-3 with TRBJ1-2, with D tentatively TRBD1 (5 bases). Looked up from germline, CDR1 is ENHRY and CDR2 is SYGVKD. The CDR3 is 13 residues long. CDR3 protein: CAISEPTWGQPAF. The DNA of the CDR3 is TGTGCCATCAGTGAGCCCACCTGGGGCCAACCCGCATTC.

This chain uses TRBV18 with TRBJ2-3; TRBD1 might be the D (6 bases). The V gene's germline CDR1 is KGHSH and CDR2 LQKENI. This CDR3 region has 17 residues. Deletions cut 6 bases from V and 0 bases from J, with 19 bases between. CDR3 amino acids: CASSDSNRRTSTDTQYF. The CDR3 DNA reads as TGTGCCAGCTCGGACAGTAACCGTAGAACTAGCACAGATACGCAGTATTTT.

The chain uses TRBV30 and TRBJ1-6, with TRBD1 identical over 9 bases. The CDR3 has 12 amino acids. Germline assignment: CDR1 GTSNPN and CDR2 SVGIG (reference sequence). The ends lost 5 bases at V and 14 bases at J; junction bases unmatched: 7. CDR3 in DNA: TGTGCCTGGGGGGGACAGGGTTTCACCCTCCACTTT. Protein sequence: CAWGGQGFTLHF.